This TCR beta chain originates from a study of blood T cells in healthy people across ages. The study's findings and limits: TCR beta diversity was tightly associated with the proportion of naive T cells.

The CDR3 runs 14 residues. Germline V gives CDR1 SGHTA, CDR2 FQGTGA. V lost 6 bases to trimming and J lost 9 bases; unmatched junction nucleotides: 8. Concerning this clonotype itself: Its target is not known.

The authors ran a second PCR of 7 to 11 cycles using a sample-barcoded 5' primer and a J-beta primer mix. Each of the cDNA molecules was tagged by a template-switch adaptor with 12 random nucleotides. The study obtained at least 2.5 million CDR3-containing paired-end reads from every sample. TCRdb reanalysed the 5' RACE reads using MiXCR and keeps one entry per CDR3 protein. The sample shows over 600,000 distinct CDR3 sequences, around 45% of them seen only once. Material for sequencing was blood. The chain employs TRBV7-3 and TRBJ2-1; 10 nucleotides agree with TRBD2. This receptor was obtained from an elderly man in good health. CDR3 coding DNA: TGTGCCAGCAGATCCCCAGCGGGAGGGAGTGAGCAGTTCTTC. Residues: CASRSPAGGSEQFF.